This is a list of T cell receptor beta chains from one sample in a study of blood T cell repertoires in COVID-19. The table came from immunoSEQ multiplex PCR; TCRdb's copy has only in-frame clones and leaves some out. The sample records around 140,000 clones, 65% to 90% being singletons. Sequenced input: peripheral blood. These receptors all stem from a human donor in a cohort sampled during active COVID-19. Each CDR3 is given with its conserved first and last residue. The order of the fields is J gene, V gene, CDR3 protein.

TRBJ2-1,TRBV7-8,CASSLGGGSSGSRVPLIF
TRBJ1-4,TRBV13,CASSLRPNEKLFF
TRBJ2-7,TRBV2,CASSGSGTWYEQYF
TRBJ2-3,TRBV7-7,CASSLGIAGGTDTQYF
TRBJ2-5,TRBV4-2,CASSQDPSGSSETQYF
TRBJ1-1,TRBV5-5,CASSWGQSNTEAFF
TRBJ2-7,TRBV5-4,CASSQDKSSYEQYF
TRBJ2-5,TRBV25-1,CASSAPGLETQYF
TRBJ1-2,TRBV5-1,CASSLPGTGAYGYTF
TRBJ2-5,TRBV9,CASSVDRSETQYF
TRBJ2-7,TRBV5-4,CASSLEGGSRREQYF
TRBJ2-3,TRBV28,CASSFSSGSGTDTQYF
TRBJ2-3,TRBV5-1,CASSLAKGLAAHTDTQYF
TRBJ2-5,TRBV7-2,CASSPGLAGGWGETQYF
TRBJ2-7,TRBV6-5,CASSYGGPSTYEQYF
TRBJ1-2,TRBV4-3,CASSQEITGTNYGYTF
TRBJ2-7,TRBV6-5,CASRIAGRFYEQYF
TRBJ1-5,TRBV9,CASSVGDINQPQHF
TRBJ2-5,TRBV27,CASSLIGTGQETQYF